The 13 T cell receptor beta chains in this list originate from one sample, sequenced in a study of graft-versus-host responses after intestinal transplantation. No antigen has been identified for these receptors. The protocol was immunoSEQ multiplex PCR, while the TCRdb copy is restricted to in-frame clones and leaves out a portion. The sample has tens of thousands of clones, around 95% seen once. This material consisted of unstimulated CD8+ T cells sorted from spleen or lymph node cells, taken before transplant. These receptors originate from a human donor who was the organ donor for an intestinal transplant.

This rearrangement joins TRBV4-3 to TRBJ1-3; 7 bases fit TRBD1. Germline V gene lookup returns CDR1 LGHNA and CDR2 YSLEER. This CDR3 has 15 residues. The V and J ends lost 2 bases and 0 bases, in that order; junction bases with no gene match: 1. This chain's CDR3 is CASSQYRGSGNTIYF. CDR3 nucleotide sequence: TGCGCCAGCAGCCAATACAGGGGCTCTGGAAACACCATATATTTT.

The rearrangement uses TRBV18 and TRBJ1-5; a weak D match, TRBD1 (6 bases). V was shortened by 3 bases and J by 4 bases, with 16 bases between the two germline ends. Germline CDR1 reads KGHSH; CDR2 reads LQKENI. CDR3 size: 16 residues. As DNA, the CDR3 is TGTGCCAGCTCACCGAGGGCGAGGGGGGGAAATCAGCCCCAGCATTTT. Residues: CASSPRARGGNQPQHF.

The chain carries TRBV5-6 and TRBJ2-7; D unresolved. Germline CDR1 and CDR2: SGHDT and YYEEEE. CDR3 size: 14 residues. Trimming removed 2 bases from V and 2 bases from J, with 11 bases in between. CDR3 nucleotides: TGTGCCAGCAGCTTTCGGTCCATGACCTACGAGCAGTACTTC. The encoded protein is CASSFRSMTYEQYF.

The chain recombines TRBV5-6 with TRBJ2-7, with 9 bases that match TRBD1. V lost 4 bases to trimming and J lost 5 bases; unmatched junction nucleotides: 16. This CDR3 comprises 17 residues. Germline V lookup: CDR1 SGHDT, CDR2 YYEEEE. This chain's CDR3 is CASSPYYGQGSIDEQYF. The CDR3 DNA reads TGTGCCAGCAGCCCCTACTACGGACAGGGGAGTATCGACGAGCAGTACTTC.

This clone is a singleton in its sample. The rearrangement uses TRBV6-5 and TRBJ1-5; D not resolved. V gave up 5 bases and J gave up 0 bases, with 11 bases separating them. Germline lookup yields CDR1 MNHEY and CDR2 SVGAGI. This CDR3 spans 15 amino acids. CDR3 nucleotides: TGTGCCAGCAGTCGGACCGTCTATAGCAATCAGCCCCAGCATTTT. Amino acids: CASSRTVYSNQPQHF.

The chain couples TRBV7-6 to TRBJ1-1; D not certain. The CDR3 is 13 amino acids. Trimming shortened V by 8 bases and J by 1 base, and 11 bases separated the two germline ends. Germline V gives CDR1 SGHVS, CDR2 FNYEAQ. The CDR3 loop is CASLRTANTEAFF. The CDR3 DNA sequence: TGTGCCAGCTTGCGGACGGCGAACACTGAAGCTTTCTTT. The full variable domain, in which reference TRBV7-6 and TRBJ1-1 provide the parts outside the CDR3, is GAGVSQSPRYKVTKRGQDVALRCDPISGHVSLYWYRQALGQGPEFLTYFNYEAQQDKSGLPNDRFSAERPEGSISTLTIQRTEQRDSAMYRCASLRTANTEAFFGQGTRLTVV.

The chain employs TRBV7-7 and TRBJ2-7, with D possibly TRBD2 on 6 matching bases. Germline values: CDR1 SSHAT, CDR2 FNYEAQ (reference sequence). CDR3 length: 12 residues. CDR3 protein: CASGPTSYEQYF. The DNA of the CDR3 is TGTGCTAGCGGCCCGACTAGCTACGAGCAGTACTTC. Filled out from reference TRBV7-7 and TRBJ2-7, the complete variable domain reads GAGVSQSPRYKVTKRGQDVTLRCDPISSHATLYWYQQALGQGPEFLTYFNYEAQPDKSGLPSDRFSAERPEGSISTLTIQRTEQRDSAMYRCASGPTSYEQYFGPGTRLTVT.

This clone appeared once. DNA for the CDR3: TGCGCCAGCAGCCCGGGACAGGGAGGAACTGAAGCTTTCTTT. As protein: CASSPGQGGTEAFF. V gene TRBV5-1 combines with J gene TRBJ1-1; 9 bases align to TRBD1. CDR1 is SGHRS and CDR2 is YFSETQ in the germline V gene. CDR3 length: 14 amino acids. Trimming cost V 4 bases and J 5 bases; bases outside gene matches: 6.

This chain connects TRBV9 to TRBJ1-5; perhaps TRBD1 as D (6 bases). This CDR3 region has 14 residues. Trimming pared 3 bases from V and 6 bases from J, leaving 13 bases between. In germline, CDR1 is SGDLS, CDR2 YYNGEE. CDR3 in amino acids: CASSAGGGPQPQHF. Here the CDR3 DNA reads TGTGCCAGCAGCGCCGGGGGGGGCCCTCAGCCCCAGCATTTT. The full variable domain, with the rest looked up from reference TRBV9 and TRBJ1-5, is DSGVTQTPKHLITATGQRVTLRCSPRSGDLSVYWYQQSLDQGLQFLIQYYNGEERAKGNILERFSAQQFPDLHSELNLSSLELGDSALYFCASSAGGGPQPQHFGDGTRLSIL.

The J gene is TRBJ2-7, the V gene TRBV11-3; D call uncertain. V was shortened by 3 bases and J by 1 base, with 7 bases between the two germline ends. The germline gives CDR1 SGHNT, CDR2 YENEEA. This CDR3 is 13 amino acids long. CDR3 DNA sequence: TGTGCCAGCAGCTTGACAAGTTCCTACGAGCAGTACTTC. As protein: CASSLTSSYEQYF.

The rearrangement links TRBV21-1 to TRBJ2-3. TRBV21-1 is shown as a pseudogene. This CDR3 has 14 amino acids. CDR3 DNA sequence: TGTGCCAGCAGCACGAGACCCAGCACAGATACGCAGTATTTT. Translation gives CASSTRPSTDTQYF.

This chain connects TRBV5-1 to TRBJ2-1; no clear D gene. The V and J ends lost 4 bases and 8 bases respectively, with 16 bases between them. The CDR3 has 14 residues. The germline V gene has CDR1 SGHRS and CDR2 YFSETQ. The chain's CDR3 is CASSHARIEDEQFF. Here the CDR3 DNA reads TGCGCCAGCAGCCACGCCCGGATCGAGGATGAGCAGTTCTTC. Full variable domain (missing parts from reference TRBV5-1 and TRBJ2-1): KAGVTQTPRYLIKTRGQQVTLSCSPISGHRSVSWYQQTPGQGLQFLFEYFSETQRNKGNFPGRFSGRQFSNSRSEMNVSTLELGDSALYLCASSHARIEDEQFFGPGTRLTVL.

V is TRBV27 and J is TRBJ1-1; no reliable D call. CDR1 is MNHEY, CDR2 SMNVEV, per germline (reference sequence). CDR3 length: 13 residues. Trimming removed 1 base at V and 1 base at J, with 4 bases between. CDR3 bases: TGTGCCAGCAGTTTATGGCAGAACACTGAAGCTTTCTTT. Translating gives CASSLWQNTEAFF.